What follows describes a single TCR beta chain. This record belongs to a study of Ad26.COV2.S vaccination and SARS-CoV-2 variants. Here immunoSEQ multiplex PCR was the method, and the copy in TCRdb shows in-frame clones only, minus some. The data hold about 350,000 clones, with roughly nine tenths observed a single time. Trimming shortened V by 6 bases and J by 11 bases, and 16 bases separated the two germline ends. The CDR3 runs to 12 residues. This TCR derives from a human donor who had recovered from COVID-19. Here the sequenced sample was peripheral blood, taken after recovery from COVID-19. V and J are TRBV12-3 or TRBV12-4 and TRBJ1-1, with D tentatively TRBD1 (6 bases). The CDR3 loop reads CASSLGGPKAFF. Written as DNA, the CDR3 is TGTGCCAGCAGCCTGGGGGGGCCCAAGGCTTTCTTT.